This T cell receptor (beta chain) was sequenced in a study of blood T cell repertoires in COVID-19 (dated by TCRdb to about 2020). About the full investigation: Samples covering the acute and convalescent phases of COVID-19 were provided by collaborators in the United States, Italy and Spain. Where HLA class I and class II types were available, the types were taken from metadata supplied by the sample provider, not from assay-based typing. The repertoires were released in a freely available public database intended as a resource for research on the immune response to SARS-CoV-2. Nearly every sample came with metadata listing a de-identified subject ID, COVID-19 status, age in years and sex. The samples were drawn from two sources: the first 160 participants of the ongoing ImmuneRACE study, and 1,254 subjects contributed by 6 global collaborators. The material from the prospective study consisted of cDNA or gDNA derived from T cells, B-cell-depleted T cells, or PBMCs. The dataset comprised deeply sampled blood TCRbeta repertoires from subjects exposed to, actively infected with, or recovered from COVID-19.

CDR1 is given as MGHDK and CDR2 as SYGVNS, both from the germline V gene. The CDR3 has 16 amino acids, counting the end cysteine and phenylalanine. Of all the DNA, just the CDR3 is kept, 48 bases in frame from base 1. The junction shows trimming of 8 bases on V and 0 bases on J, plus 14 bases between the germline ends. Enrolling through a virtual design, the prospective study's participants ranged in age from roughly 18 to 95 years and lived across 24 United States geographic areas. In the prospective study, cohorts were assigned on the basis of participant-reported clinical history obtained from a screening survey and a study questionnaire. In the prospective study, whole blood, serum and a nasopharyngeal or oropharyngeal swab were collected from each participant by mobile phlebotomists. Participants in the prospective study had the option to provide additional blood draws and questionnaires over a roughly 2-month period. Before DNA extraction, blood samples from the prospective study were shipped at room temperature or frozen.

Results the study describes overall, beyond this receptor: How much clinical and demographic metadata was included differed by source and by participant, and the metadata was provided uncurated.

About this clone itself: The antigen it recognizes is unknown. No clone much larger than this one lies a single base away; base qualities are absent.

TCRbeta CDR3 regions were amplified from genomic DNA by means of the immunoSEQ Assay, a bias-controlled multiplex PCR. Per the source publication's procedure: Within the assay, amplification of reference gene primers was used to estimate how many nucleated cells each sample contained. Sequence reads were collapsed and filtered to measure the absolute abundance of every unique TCRbeta CDR3 rearrangement. For each sample, productive Simpson clonality was calculated as the square root of Simpson's diversity index across productive rearrangements. This is the immuneACCESS table as TCRdb keeps it, with only in-frame sequences that have V and J called. A part of the clones is gone; compared with another copy, unresolved V genes explain less than half, and the rest is unexplained. V and J calls and clone size come straight from that table; D and trimming were deduced from the DNA. The sample yields roughly 240,000 clones; roughly 87% were counted once. The top ten constitute around 2.6% of the sample.

Sequenced input: PBMCs or T cells enriched from blood (not recorded which). The origin of this receptor is a woman aged 30 to 39 with acute COVID-19. Recombination joined TRBV25-1 with TRBJ1-6; 6 matching bases give a weak D call of TRBD1. The CDR3 region has the sequence CASGHPDSSYNSPLHF. The bases read TGTGCCAGCGGCCATCCGGACAGCTCCTATAATTCACCCCTCCACTTT. The full variable domain, with segments outside the CDR3 supplied by the reference TRBV25-1 and TRBJ1-6 proteins, appears as EADIYQTPRYLVIGTGKKITLECSQTMGHDKMYWYQQDPGMELHLIHYSYGVNSTEKGDLSSESTVSRIRTEHFPLTLESARPSHTSQYLCASGHPDSSYNSPLHFGNGTRLTVT.